The 7 T cell receptor beta chains below come from one sample, sequenced in a study of blood T cell repertoires in COVID-19. Here immunoSEQ multiplex PCR was the method, and the copy in TCRdb shows in-frame clones only, minus some. The sample lists about 220,000 clones; about 78% were seen once. The sequenced sample consisted of peripheral blood. These receptors all come from a woman in her 70s with acute or convalescent COVID-19.

A word on this clone: The identical CDR3 is also encoded by other nucleotide sequences in the sample. The V call is TRBV5-1, the J call TRBJ1-3; no clear D. The length of the CDR3 is 15 residues. The V and J ends lost 0 bases and 2 bases respectively, with 9 bases between them. The germline V gene has CDR1 SGHRS and CDR2 YFSETQ. This chain's CDR3 is CASSLVTGAGNTIYF. CDR3 nucleotide sequence: TGCGCCAGCAGCTTGGTTACGGGAGCTGGAAACACCATATATTTT.

The J gene is TRBJ2-5, the V gene TRBV7-8; TRBD2 might be the D (6 bases). Germline assignment: CDR1 SGHVS and CDR2 FQNEAQ. V lost 5 bases and J lost 7, with 11 bases in between. CDR3 size: 12 residues. CDR3 coding DNA: TGTGCCAGCAGCCCGGGGGAGCGGACCCAGTACTTC. Translation gives CASSPGERTQYF.

The J gene is TRBJ1-5, the V gene TRBV30; no reliable D call. In germline, CDR1 is GTSNPN, CDR2 SVGIG (reference sequence). The CDR3 covers 13 residues. The V gene lost 0 bases and the J gene lost 4 bases, with 7 bases spanning the gap. This CDR3 is CAWSVGRNQPQHF. The DNA of the CDR3 is TGTGCCTGGAGTGTAGGCAGGAATCAGCCCCAGCATTTT.

This sequence joins TRBV9 and TRBJ2-5; D is ambiguous. With 2 bases removed from V and 4 bases from J, the gap between germline ends came to 9 bases. In germline, CDR1 is SGDLS, CDR2 YYNGEE. The CDR3 loop spans 13 amino acids. The CDR3 here is CASSVDSRETQYF. The CDR3 coding sequence is TGTGCCAGCAGCGTCGATAGCCGAGAGACCCAGTACTTC. Full variable domain (missing parts from reference TRBV9 and TRBJ2-5): DSGVTQTPKHLITATGQRVTLRCSPRSGDLSVYWYQQSLDQGLQFLIQYYNGEERAKGNILERFSAQQFPDLHSELNLSSLELGDSALYFCASSVDSRETQYFGPGTRLLVL.

This rearrangement joins TRBV10-1 to TRBJ2-7, with 10 positions matching TRBD1. Unmatched junction bases numbered 30, after V lost 6 bases and J lost 4 bases. Germline values: CDR1 WNHNN, CDR2 SYGVQD (reference sequence). The CDR3 totals 22 residues. For the CDR3, the DNA is TGCGCCAGCAGGAACTTAAACCACCTGACAGGGGGCGTTGTTCGTCGTGGGTACGAGCAGTACTTC. Translated: CASRNLNHLTGGVVRRGYEQYF.

The chain carries TRBV3-1 (or the pseudogene TRBV3-2) and TRBJ2-4; perhaps TRBD2 as D (6 bases). CDR1 LGHDT and CDR2 YNNKEL come from the germline V gene (reference sequence). This CDR3 has 15 amino acids. The V gene lost 4 bases and the J gene lost 2 bases, with 12 bases spanning the gap. Here the CDR3 DNA reads TGTGCCAGCAGCCGATTCGGGGACTCCAAAAACATTCAGTACTTC. Translated: CASSRFGDSKNIQYF.

This chain links TRBV7-8 with TRBJ2-1; TRBD1 matches 9 bases. Per the germline V gene, CDR1 is SGHVS and CDR2 is FQNEAQ. This CDR3 is built from 14 residues. The ends lost 5 bases at V and 7 bases at J; junction bases unmatched: 6. This CDR3 is CASSPLDRGNEQFF. CDR3 coding DNA: TGTGCCAGCAGCCCTCTAGACAGGGGGAATGAGCAGTTCTTC. The whole variable domain, remainder taken from reference TRBV7-8 and TRBJ2-1, is GAGVSQSPRYKVAKRGQDVALRCDPISGHVSLFWYQQALGQGPEFLTYFQNEAQLDKSGLPSDRFFAERPEGSVSTLKIQRTQQEDSAVYLCASSPLDRGNEQFFGPGTRLTVL.